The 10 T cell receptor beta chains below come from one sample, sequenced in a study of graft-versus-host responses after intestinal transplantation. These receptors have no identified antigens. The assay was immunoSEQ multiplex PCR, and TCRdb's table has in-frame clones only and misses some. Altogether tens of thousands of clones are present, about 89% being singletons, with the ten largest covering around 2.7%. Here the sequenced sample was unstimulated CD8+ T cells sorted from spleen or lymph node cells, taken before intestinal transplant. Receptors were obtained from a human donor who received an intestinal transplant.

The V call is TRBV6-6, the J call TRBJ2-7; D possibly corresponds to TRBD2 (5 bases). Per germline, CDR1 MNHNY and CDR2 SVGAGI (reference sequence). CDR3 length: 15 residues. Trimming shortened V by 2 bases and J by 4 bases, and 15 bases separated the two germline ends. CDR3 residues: CASSYRTPERYEQYF. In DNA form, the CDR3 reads TGTGCCAGCAGTTACCGGACTCCCGAACGTTACGAGCAGTACTTC.

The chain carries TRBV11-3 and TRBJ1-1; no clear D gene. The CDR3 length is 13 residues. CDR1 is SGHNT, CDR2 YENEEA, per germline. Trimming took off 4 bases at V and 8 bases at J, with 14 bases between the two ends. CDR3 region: CASSSDSREEAFF. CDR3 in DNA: TGTGCCAGCAGCTCCGACTCACGAGAGGAAGCTTTCTTT.

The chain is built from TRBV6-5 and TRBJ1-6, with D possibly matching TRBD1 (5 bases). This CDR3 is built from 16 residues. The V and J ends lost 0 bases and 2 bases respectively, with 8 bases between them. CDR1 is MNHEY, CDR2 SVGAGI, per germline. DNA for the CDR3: TGTGCCAGCAGTTACTCGGGGCCCCCCTATAATTCACCCCTCCACTTT. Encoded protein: CASSYSGPPYNSPLHF.

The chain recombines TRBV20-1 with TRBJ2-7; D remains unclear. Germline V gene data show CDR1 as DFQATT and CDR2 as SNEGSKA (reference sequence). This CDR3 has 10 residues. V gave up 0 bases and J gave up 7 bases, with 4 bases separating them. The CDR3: CSARDREQYF. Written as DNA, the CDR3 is TGCAGTGCTAGAGACCGTGAGCAGTACTTC.

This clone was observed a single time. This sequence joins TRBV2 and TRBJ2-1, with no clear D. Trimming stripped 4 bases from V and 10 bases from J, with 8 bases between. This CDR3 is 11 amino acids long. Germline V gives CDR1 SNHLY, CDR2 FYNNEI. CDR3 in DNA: TGTGCCAGCAGTGTACGAGAGGAGCAGTTCTTC. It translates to CASSVREEQFF.

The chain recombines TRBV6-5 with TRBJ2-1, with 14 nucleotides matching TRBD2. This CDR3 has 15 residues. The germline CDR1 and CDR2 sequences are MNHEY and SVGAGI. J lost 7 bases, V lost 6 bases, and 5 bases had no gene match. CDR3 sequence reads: CASSPGTSGSNEQFF. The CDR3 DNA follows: TGTGCCAGCAGCCCCGGGACTAGCGGGAGTAATGAGCAGTTCTTC.

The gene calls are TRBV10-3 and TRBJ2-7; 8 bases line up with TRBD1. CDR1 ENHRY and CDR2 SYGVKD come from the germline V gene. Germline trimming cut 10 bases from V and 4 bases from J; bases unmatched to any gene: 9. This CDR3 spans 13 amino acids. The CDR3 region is CATQGAGEYEQYF. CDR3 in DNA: TGTGCCACGCAGGGGGCCGGGGAATACGAGCAGTACTTC.

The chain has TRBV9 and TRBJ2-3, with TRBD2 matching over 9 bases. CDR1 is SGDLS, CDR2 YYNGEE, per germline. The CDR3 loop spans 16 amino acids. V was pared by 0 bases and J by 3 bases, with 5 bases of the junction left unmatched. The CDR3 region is CASSVGIAGATDTQYF. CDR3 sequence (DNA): TGTGCCAGCAGCGTAGGAATAGCGGGAGCGACAGATACGCAGTATTTT.

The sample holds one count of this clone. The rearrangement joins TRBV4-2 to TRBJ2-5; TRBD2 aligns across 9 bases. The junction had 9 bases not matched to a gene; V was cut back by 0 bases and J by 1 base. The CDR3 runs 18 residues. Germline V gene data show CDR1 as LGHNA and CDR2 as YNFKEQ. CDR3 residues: CASSQEPLSGRTQETQYF. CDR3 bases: TGTGCCAGCAGCCAAGAGCCCCTTAGCGGGAGAACCCAAGAGACCCAGTACTTC.

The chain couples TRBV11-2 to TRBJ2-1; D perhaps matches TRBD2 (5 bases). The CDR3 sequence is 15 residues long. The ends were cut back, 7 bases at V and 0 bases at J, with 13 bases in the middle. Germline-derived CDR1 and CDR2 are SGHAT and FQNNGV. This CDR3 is CASKIAYSSYNEQFF. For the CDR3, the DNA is TGTGCCAGCAAGATAGCGTATAGCTCCTACAATGAGCAGTTCTTC.